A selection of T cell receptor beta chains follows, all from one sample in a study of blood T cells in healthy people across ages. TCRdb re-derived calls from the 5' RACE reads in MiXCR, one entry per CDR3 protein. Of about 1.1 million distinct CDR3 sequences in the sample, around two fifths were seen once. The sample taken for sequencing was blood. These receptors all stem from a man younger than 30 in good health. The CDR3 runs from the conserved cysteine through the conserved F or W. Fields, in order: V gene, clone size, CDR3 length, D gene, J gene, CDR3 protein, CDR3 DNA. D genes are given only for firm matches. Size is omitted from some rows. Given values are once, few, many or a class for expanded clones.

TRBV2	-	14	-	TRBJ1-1	CASSEARGYTEAFF	TGTGCCAGCAGTGAAGCGCGGGGGTACACTGAAGCTTTCTTT
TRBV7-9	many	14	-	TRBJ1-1	CASSLLGVGAEAFF	TGTGCCAGCAGCCTACTAGGTGTTGGCGCTGAAGCTTTCTTT
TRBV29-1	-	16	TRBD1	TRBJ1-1	CSVDLDRVTLNTEAFF	TGCAGCGTTGACCTGGACAGGGTTACTCTAAACACTGAAGCTTTCTTT
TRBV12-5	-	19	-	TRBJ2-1	CASGLVRIQAGTGHNEQFF	TGTGCTAGTGGTTTGGTGCGGATCCAAGCCGGGACTGGACACAATGAGCAGTTCTTC
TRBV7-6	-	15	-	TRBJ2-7	CASSLGEDNSYEQYF	TGTGCCAGCAGCTTAGGGGAGGACAACTCCTACGAGCAGTACTTC
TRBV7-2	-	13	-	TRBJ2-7	CASSPTVDNEQYF	TGTGCCAGCAGTCCGACGGTAGACAATGAGCAGTACTTC
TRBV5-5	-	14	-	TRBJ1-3	CASSFGRNGNTIYF	TGTGCCAGCAGCTTCGGCAGAAATGGAAACACCATATATTTT
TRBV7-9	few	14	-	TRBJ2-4	CASSPAGQQNIQYF	TGTGCCAGCAGCCCCGCGGGGCAGCAAAACATTCAGTACTTC
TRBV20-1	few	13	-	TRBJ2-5	CSARDVLQETQYF	TGCAGTGCTAGAGATGTGCTCCAAGAGACCCAGTACTTC
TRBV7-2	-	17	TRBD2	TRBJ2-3	CASSLGTSGGATDTQYF	TGTGCCAGCAGCTTGGGGACTAGCGGGGGGGCCACAGATACGCAGTATTTT
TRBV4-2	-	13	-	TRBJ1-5	CASSQDRELPQHF	TGTGCCAGCAGCCAAGATAGGGAGCTCCCCCAGCATTTT
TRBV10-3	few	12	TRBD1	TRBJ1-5	CAIGQGSQPQHF	TGTGCCATCGGACAGGGGAGTCAGCCCCAGCATTTT
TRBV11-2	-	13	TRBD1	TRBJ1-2	CASSTTGLYGYTF	TGTGCCAGCAGCACGACAGGGTTGTATGGCTACACCTTC
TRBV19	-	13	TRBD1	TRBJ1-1	CASQTGGEVEAFF	TGTGCCAGCCAGACAGGGGGCGAGGTTGAAGCTTTCTTT
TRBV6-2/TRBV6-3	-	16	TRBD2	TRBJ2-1	CASSSGTSGPYNERFF	TGTGCCAGCAGTTCCGGGACTAGCGGGCCCTACAATGAGCGGTTCTTC
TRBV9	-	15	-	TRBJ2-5	CASSTLDIPRETQYF	TGTGCCAGCAGCACCTTGGACATCCCTAGGGAGACCCAGTACTTC
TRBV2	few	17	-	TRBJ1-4	CASSEAGISGVGEKLFF	TGTGCCAGCAGTGAAGCGGGTATATCGGGGGTTGGAGAAAAACTGTTTTTT
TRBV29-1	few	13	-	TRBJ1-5	CSVAGGGNQPQHF	TGCAGCGTTGCGGGGGGCGGCAATCAGCCCCAGCATTTT
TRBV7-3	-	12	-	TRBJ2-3	CASSAGLDTQYF	TGTGCCAGCAGCGCAGGGCTGGATACGCAGTATTTT
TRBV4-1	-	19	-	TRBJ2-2	CASSQDGTYDVSNTGELFF	TGCGCCAGCAGCCAAGACGGGACCTACGACGTATCGAACACCGGGGAGCTGTTTTTT
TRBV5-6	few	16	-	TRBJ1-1	CASSLWQMIMNTEAFF	TGTGCCAGCAGCTTGTGGCAGATGATTATGAACACTGAAGCTTTCTTT
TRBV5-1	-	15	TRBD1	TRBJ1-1	CASSGTPDRGPEAFF	TGCGCCAGCAGCGGAACACCGGACAGGGGCCCTGAAGCTTTCTTT
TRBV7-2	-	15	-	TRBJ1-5	CASSLGREGNQPQHF	TGTGCCAGCAGCTTAGGACGAGAGGGCAATCAGCCCCAGCATTTT
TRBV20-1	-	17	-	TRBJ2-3	CSARPYPASEDTDTQYF	TGCAGTGCTAGACCCTACCCGGCTAGCGAGGACACAGATACGCAGTATTTT
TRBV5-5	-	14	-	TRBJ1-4	CASSFGEAREKLFF	TGTGCCAGCAGCTTTGGGGAAGCAAGGGAAAAACTGTTTTTT
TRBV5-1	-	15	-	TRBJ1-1	CASSLAGPENTEAFF	TGCGCCAGCAGCTTGGCGGGGCCCGAGAACACTGAAGCTTTCTTT
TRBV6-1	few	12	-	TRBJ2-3	CAISEGTDTQYF	TGTGCCATTAGTGAGGGGACAGATACGCAGTATTTT
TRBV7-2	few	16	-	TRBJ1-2	CASSLVSADSFYGYTF	TGTGCCAGCAGCTTAGTGTCAGCAGATTCCTTCTATGGCTACACCTTC
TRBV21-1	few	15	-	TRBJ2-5	CASSPQLDIEETQYF	TGTGCCAGCAGCCCTCAGCTGGACATCGAAGAGACCCAGTACTTC
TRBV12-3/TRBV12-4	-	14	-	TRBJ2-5	CASRSTGSGETQYF	TGTGCCAGCAGGTCAACAGGGAGCGGGGAGACCCAGTACTTC
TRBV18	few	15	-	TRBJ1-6	CASSPSGTNDSPLHF	TGTGCCAGCTCACCATCCGGCACCAACGATTCACCCCTCCACTTT
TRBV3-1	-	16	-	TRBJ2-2	CASSQASWGYTGELFF	TGTGCCAGCAGCCAAGCTTCCTGGGGGTACACCGGGGAGCTGTTTTTT
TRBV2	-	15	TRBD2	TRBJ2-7	CASSFLAGESYEQYF	TGTGCCAGCAGCTTTCTAGCGGGGGAGTCCTACGAGCAGTACTTC
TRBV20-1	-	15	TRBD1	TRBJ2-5	CSAEGPTGFVGTQYF	TGCAGTGCAGAGGGACCGACAGGGTTTGTGGGGACCCAGTACTTC
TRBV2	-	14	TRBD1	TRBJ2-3	CAITKGQGTDTQYF	TGTGCCATTACGAAGGGACAGGGTACAGATACGCAGTATTTT
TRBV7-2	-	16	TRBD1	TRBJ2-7	CASSLESRDSSYEQYF	TGTGCCAGCAGCTTAGAATCCCGGGACAGCTCCTACGAGCAGTACTTC
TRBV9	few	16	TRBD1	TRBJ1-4	CASSVSQGARNEKLFF	TGTGCCAGCAGCGTCTCCCAGGGGGCGAGAAATGAAAAACTGTTTTTT
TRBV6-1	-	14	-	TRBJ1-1	CASSEWVQNTEAFF	TGTGCCAGCAGTGAATGGGTACAGAACACTGAAGCTTTCTTT
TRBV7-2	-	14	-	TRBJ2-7	CAGSLASEGYEQYF	TGTGCCGGCAGCCTAGCGTCTGAAGGGTACGAGCAGTACTTC
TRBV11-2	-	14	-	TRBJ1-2	CASSLYGVDGGYTF	TGTGCCAGCAGCTTATATGGGGTTGACGGGGGCTACACCTTC
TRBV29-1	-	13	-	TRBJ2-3	CSVGDTAQNTQYF	TGCAGCGTTGGGGACACAGCCCAAAATACGCAGTATTTT
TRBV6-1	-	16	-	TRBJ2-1	CASRRDGTRRNNEQFF	TGTGCCAGCAGACGCGACGGGACGCGGAGGAACAATGAGCAGTTCTTC
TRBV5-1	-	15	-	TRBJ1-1	CASSGSPGTSTEAFF	TGCGCCAGCAGCGGATCCCCCGGGACGTCGACTGAAGCTTTCTTT
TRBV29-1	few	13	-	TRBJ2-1	CIASGSANNEQFF	TGCATCGCCTCCGGGTCGGCTAACAATGAGCAGTTCTTC